Below, 28 T cell receptor beta chains from the same sample are listed, as sequenced in a study of human T cells and chemical hapten exposure. Time point noted: patch test 2, 6 weeks after DPC sensitization. Treatment: therapeutic diphenylcyclopropenone sensitization with weekly scalp DPC. TCRdb processed the RACE reads anew with MiXCR; each CDR3 protein has one entry. Seen here are around 67,000 distinct CDR3 sequences, roughly 8.5% observed once, and the top ten hold about 3.5%. Here the sequenced sample was whole blood, taken in connection with sensitization to the hapten diphenylcyclopropenone (DPC). These TCRs come from a woman aged 45-65 years with alopecia areata. Some clones in this sample may be carry-over from other donors' samples.

This clonotype was picked up many times. The rearrangement uses TRBV10-3 and TRBJ1-3; D gene ambiguous. The germline V gene has CDR1 ENHRY and CDR2 SYGVKD. Trimming removed 9 bases from V and 4 bases from J, with 10 bases in between. The CDR3 extends over 12 amino acids. CDR3 nucleotides: TGTGCCATAGCCGATGGGGGAAACACCATATATTTT. Translated: CAIADGGNTIYF.

Only a few counts were recorded for this clonotype. This sequence joins TRBV6-5 and TRBJ2-1; TRBD1 aligns across 8 bases. The CDR3 is 16 amino acids. Germline CDR1 reads MNHEY; CDR2 reads SVGAGI. V trimming: 6 bases; J trimming: 6 bases; junction bases outside the gene matches: 13. CDR3 protein: CASRETGTGGRNEQFF. CDR3 nucleotide sequence: TGTGCCAGCAGAGAGACCGGGACAGGCGGCCGCAATGAGCAGTTCTTC.

This clonotype has only a few counts. The rearrangement links TRBV2 to TRBJ2-3, with TRBD2 matching 7 bases. J lost 4 bases, V lost 6 bases, and 10 bases had no gene match. In germline, CDR1 is SNHLY, CDR2 FYNNEI. The CDR3 sequence is 15 residues long. As DNA, the CDR3 is TGTGCCAGCAGGCAAGACCGGGGGGTCTCAGATACGCAGTATTTT. Translating gives CASRQDRGVSDTQYF.

This clonotype was seen at least ten times. The chain links TRBV5-1 to TRBJ2-1; D perhaps matches TRBD1 (6 bases). The CDR3 runs 16 residues. Germline V lookup: CDR1 SGHRS, CDR2 YFSETQ. Trimming removed 7 bases from V and 4 bases from J, with 21 bases in between. In DNA, the CDR3 is TGCGCCAGCGCAAGGTCGACCCGGGACACATACAATGAGCAGTTCTTC. It yields the protein CASARSTRDTYNEQFF.

This clonotype appeared a few times. The chain links TRBV30 to TRBJ2-1, with 8 bases identical to TRBD2. Germline V gives CDR1 GTSNPN, CDR2 SVGIG (reference sequence). The CDR3 is made up of 15 amino acids. V dropped 3 bases and J dropped 4; count of bases not matched to a gene: 8. The CDR3 region has the DNA TGTGCCTGGAGCCGGGGGCGGGAGGCGTACAATGAGCAGTTCTTC. Its translation: CAWSRGREAYNEQFF.

The V and J genes are TRBV6-6 and TRBJ2-1, with 9 bases lining up with TRBD1. This CDR3 is 15 amino acids long. Looked up from germline, CDR1 is MNHNY and CDR2 is SVGAGI (reference sequence). Unmatched junction bases numbered 10, after V lost 7 bases and J lost 6 bases. CDR3 DNA sequence: TGTGCCAGCAAAGGTCGGGACAGGGATAGCAATGAGCAGTTCTTC. Translating gives CASKGRDRDSNEQFF.

This clonotype was observed at least ten times. This chain joins TRBV6-5 and TRBJ2-3; 7 nucleotides match TRBD1. The V segment lost 6 bases and the J segment 0 bases; nucleotides outside the gene matches: 9. The CDR3 has 16 amino acids. CDR1 is MNHEY and CDR2 is SVGAGI in the germline V gene. This CDR3 is CASRLTGASSTDTQYF. CDR3 nucleotide sequence: TGTGCCAGCAGGCTCACAGGGGCCTCTAGCACAGATACGCAGTATTTT.

The chain joins TRBV3-1 to TRBJ2-7; D is uncertain. Trimming removed 0 bases from V and 7 bases from J, with 13 bases in between. The germline CDR1 and CDR2 sequences are LGHDT and YNNKEL (reference sequence). This CDR3 comprises 14 residues. CDR3 coding DNA: TGTGCCAGCAGCCAAGATCTATGGGCGGTTGAGCAGTACTTC. It is translated as CASSQDLWAVEQYF.

In its sample, this clonotype was seen a few times. The chain is built from TRBV18 and TRBJ2-5; possible D gene TRBD2, 6 bases. The CDR3 is made up of 14 amino acids. Germline V gene lookup returns CDR1 KGHSH and CDR2 LQKENI. V was cut by 3 bases and J by 2 bases, with 10 bases left in between. In DNA form, the CDR3 reads TGTGCCAGCTCACCGGGACTGGGACAAGAGACCCAGTACTTC. This encodes CASSPGLGQETQYF.

The V and J genes are TRBV7-2 and TRBJ2-4, with D hard to call. V was cut by 1 base and J by 10 bases, with 8 bases left in between. This CDR3 has 12 amino acids. Per the germline V gene, CDR1 is SGHTA and CDR2 is FQGNSA. The CDR3 DNA sequence: TGTGCCAGCAGCTTAGACCGGGCTATTCAGTACTTC. It yields the protein CASSLDRAIQYF.

This clonotype came up many times. The V and J genes are TRBV29-1 and TRBJ1-5, with D possibly matching TRBD1 (5 bases). The CDR3 contains 12 residues. Germline V lookup: CDR1 SQVTM, CDR2 ANQGSEA. Between the trimmed V and J ends, which lost 4 bases and 7 bases, there was a span of 11 bases. The CDR3 sequence is CSVGGESQPQHF. The CDR3 DNA reads as TGCAGCGTTGGAGGGGAGAGCCAGCCCCAGCATTTT.

V and J are TRBV27 and TRBJ1-6; the D is unclear. V gave up 5 bases and J gave up 5 bases, with 13 bases separating them. The CDR3 totals 15 residues. CDR1 and CDR2 from the germline V gene are MNHEY and SMNVEV (reference sequence). DNA of the CDR3: TGTGCCAGCAGTAACATCGGGCCCCATAATTCACCCCTCCACTTT. Protein product: CASSNIGPHNSPLHF.

This clonotype appeared many times. The chain joins TRBV29-1 to TRBJ1-1, with no clear D. The CDR3 is 11 amino acids. Trimming removed 5 bases at V and 3 bases at J, with 7 bases between. Germline lookup yields CDR1 SQVTM and CDR2 ANQGSEA. In DNA, the CDR3 is TGCAGCGTTCGGACCTACACTGAAGCTTTCTTT. Amino acids: CSVRTYTEAFF.

This clonotype has a count of ten or more. This chain joins TRBV6-5 and TRBJ1-2; 8 bases line up with TRBD1. CDR1 is MNHEY, CDR2 SVGAGI, per germline. Unmatched junction bases numbered 7, after V lost 0 bases and J lost 4 bases. This CDR3 has 16 amino acids. CDR3 coding DNA: TGTGCCAGCAGTTACTCCGGCAGGGGGCTTCTCTATGGCTACACCTTC. Translating gives CASSYSGRGLLYGYTF.

This clonotype was detected many times. The rearrangement joins TRBV12-3 or TRBV12-4 to TRBJ1-2; 8 nucleotides match TRBD1. CDR3 length: 13 amino acids. With 6 bases clipped from V and 5 bases from J, the junction kept 5 bases outside the gene matches. CDR3 nucleotide sequence: TGTGCCAGCAGCCCGACAGGGGTTTATGGCTACACCTTC. Translating gives CASSPTGVYGYTF.

This clonotype was observed many times. This chain joins TRBV7-7 and TRBJ2-5; the D is unclear. Germline CDR1 and CDR2: SSHAT and FNYEAQ (reference sequence). The ends were cut back, 1 base at V and 1 base at J, with 7 bases in the middle. The CDR3 has 14 residues. CDR3 in amino acids: CASSLEAAQETQYF. The CDR3 DNA sequence: TGTGCCAGCAGCTTAGAGGCTGCCCAAGAGACCCAGTACTTC.

This chain's CDR3 is CASSVTSGGGEQFF. CDR3 DNA sequence: TGTGCCAGCAGCGTTACTAGCGGGGGTGGTGAGCAGTTCTTC. The genes are TRBV2 and TRBJ2-1; 11 bases map to TRBD2. V shed 6 bases and J 9 bases; nucleotides not matched to a gene: 7. Germline CDR1 and CDR2: SNHLY and FYNNEI. The CDR3 totals 14 residues.

The chain couples TRBV7-2 to TRBJ2-7; D gene unclear. The V end lost 5 bases, the J end lost 7 bases, and 18 bases lay between the germline ends. CDR1 and CDR2 from the germline V gene are SGHTA and FQGNSA. The CDR3 loop spans 14 amino acids. Here the CDR3 reads CASSPRAGSGEQYF. CDR3 bases: TGTGCCAGCAGCCCTCGCGCCGGGTCCGGGGAGCAGTACTTC.

This sequence joins TRBV12-3 or TRBV12-4 and TRBJ2-1, with 7 nucleotides matching TRBD1. The CDR3 totals 13 residues. V was clipped by 3 bases and J by 9 bases; unmatched bases: 5. CDR3 bases: TGTGCCAGCAGTTTTAACAGGGGCGGTGAGCAGTTCTTC. Its translation: CASSFNRGGEQFF.

In this sample, this clonotype turned up a few times. The chain combines TRBV11-2 with TRBJ1-1; weak D call: TRBD1 (5 bases). Trimming took off 5 bases at V and 7 bases at J, with 11 bases between the two ends. The germline V gene has CDR1 SGHAT and CDR2 FQNNGV. The CDR3 consists of 12 residues. DNA of the CDR3: TGTGCCAGCAGCCAGGAAAGGGGTGAAGCTTTCTTT. Its translation: CASSQERGEAFF.

This clonotype was counted between two and nine times. The chain has TRBV5-6 and TRBJ1-1, with 11 bases matching TRBD1. Germline lookup yields CDR1 SGHDT and CDR2 YYEEEE. The V and J ends lost 2 bases and 5 bases, in that order; junction bases with no gene match: 2. The CDR3 runs to 14 residues. The CDR3 reads CASSFGTGGTEAFF. The CDR3 DNA sequence: TGTGCCAGCAGCTTTGGGACAGGGGGAACTGAAGCTTTCTTT. Together with reference TRBV5-6 and TRBJ1-1, the CDR3 gives the full variable domain: DAGVTQSPTHLIKTRGQQVTLRCSPKSGHDTVSWYQQALGQGPQFIFQYYEEEERQRGNFPDRFSGHQFPNYSSELNVNALLLGDSALYLCASSFGTGGTEAFFGQGTRLTVV.

This clonotype was seen repeatedly, ten times or more. DNA for the CDR3: TGCGCCAGCAGCTGGGGGACTAGCGGGGGCCGAAGGACAGATACGCAGTATTTT. Translating gives CASSWGTSGGRRTDTQYF. The chain is built from TRBV5-1 and TRBJ2-3; 14 bases match TRBD2. This CDR3 region has 18 residues. V shed 3 bases, J shed 3 bases, and the junction held 9 bases outside the gene matches. Germline assignment: CDR1 SGHRS and CDR2 YFSETQ.

This clonotype was detected ten times or more. V is TRBV7-3 and J is TRBJ1-2; D unresolved. Trimming took off 2 bases at V and 8 bases at J, with 12 bases between the two ends. Per germline, CDR1 SGHTA and CDR2 FQGTGA. This CDR3 spans 13 amino acids. The CDR3 nucleotides are TGTGCCAGCAGCTTACAGCCGGGGAGAGGCTACACCTTC. As protein: CASSLQPGRGYTF.

Concerning this clonotype itself: One junction end does not reproduce the germline sequence, and a read error may be involved. CDR3 sequence: CANSIPGRVNTEAFF. The CDR3 nucleotides are TGTGCCAACAGTATACCGGGACGGGTGAACACTGAAGCTTTCTTT. The chain has TRBV27 and TRBJ1-1; D may be TRBD1 (5 bases). The CDR3 loop spans 15 amino acids. Germline values: CDR1 MNHEY, CDR2 SMNVEV (reference sequence).

The chain combines TRBV20-1 with TRBJ2-5; 8 bases map to TRBD1. Germline-derived CDR1 and CDR2 are DFQATT and SNEGSKA (reference sequence). CDR3 length equals 16 residues. After removal of 0 bases from V and 1 base from J, the junction contained 7 bases not matched to a gene. The CDR3 DNA is TGCAGTGCTAGAGATCCGGCAGGGGGCATCCAAGAGACCCAGTACTTC. Encoded protein: CSARDPAGGIQETQYF.

This clonotype was seen a handful of times. V is TRBV11-2 and J is TRBJ2-3, with a tentative D call TRBD2 (7 bases). CDR1 SGHAT and CDR2 FQNNGV come from the germline V gene. This CDR3 contains 16 residues. Trimming pared 2 bases from V and 0 bases from J, leaving 12 bases between. The CDR3 loop reads CASSLMTGGSTDTQYF. The CDR3 coding sequence is TGTGCCAGCAGCTTAATGACGGGGGGCAGCACAGATACGCAGTATTTT.

This clonotype was observed at least ten times. This sequence joins TRBV11-2 and TRBJ1-1, with D perhaps matching TRBD1 (6 bases). The germline gives CDR1 SGHAT, CDR2 FQNNGV. Trimming removed 3 bases at V and 3 bases at J, with 20 bases between. The CDR3 is 17 residues long. Here the CDR3 reads CASSFGRGGGSDTEAFF. In DNA, the CDR3 is TGTGCCAGCAGCTTCGGTCGAGGGGGGGGATCGGACACTGAAGCTTTCTTT. The complete variable domain, with remaining parts taken from reference TRBV11-2 and TRBJ1-1, reads EAGVAQSPRYKIIEKRQSVAFWCNPISGHATLYWYQQILGQGPKLLIQFQNNGVVDDSQLPKDRFSAERLKGVDSTLKIQPAKLEDSAVYLCASSFGRGGGSDTEAFFGQGTRLTVV.

The V and J genes are TRBV5-1 and TRBJ2-5, with D uncertain. Germline V gene data show CDR1 as SGHRS and CDR2 as YFSETQ. The CDR3 contains 14 residues. V was pared by 0 bases and J by 2 bases, with 8 bases between. The CDR3 sequence is CASSLAGRQETQYF. The CDR3 DNA reads TGCGCCAGCAGCTTGGCCGGTCGTCAAGAGACCCAGTACTTC.